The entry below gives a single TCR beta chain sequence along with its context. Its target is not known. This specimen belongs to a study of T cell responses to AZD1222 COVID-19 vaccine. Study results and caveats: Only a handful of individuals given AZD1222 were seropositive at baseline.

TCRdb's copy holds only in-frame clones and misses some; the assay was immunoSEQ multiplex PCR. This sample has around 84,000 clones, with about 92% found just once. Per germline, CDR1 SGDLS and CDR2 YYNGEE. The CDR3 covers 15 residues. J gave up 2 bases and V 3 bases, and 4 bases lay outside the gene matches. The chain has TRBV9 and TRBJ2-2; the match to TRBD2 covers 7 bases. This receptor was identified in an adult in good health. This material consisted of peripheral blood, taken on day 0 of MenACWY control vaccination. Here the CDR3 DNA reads TGTGCCAGCAGCGAGGGAGGGACTAACACCGGGGAGCTGTTTTTT. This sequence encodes CASSEGGTNTGELFF.